This T cell receptor beta chain was sequenced in a study of T cell responses to AZD1222 COVID-19 vaccine. There are a few counts of this clone. Sequencing used immunoSEQ multiplex PCR; TCRdb keeps in-frame clones, though not all of them. The sample shows 90,000 to 100,000 clones, about 85% of them seen only once. Germline assignment: CDR1 MGHRA and CDR2 YSYEKL. V was clipped by 0 bases and J by 6 bases, with 14 bases between them. The CDR3 is made up of 16 amino acids. The sequencing here drew on peripheral blood, taken on day 0 of AZD1222 vaccination. The receptor's source is an adult in good health. This chain uses TRBV4-1 with TRBJ1-4; no firm D call. CDR3 coding DNA: TGCGCCAGCAGCCAAGATCTAGGCAACTTAGATGAAAAACTGTTTTTT. It yields the protein CASSQDLGNLDEKLFF.